This T cell receptor (beta chain) was sequenced in a study of blood T cell repertoires in COVID-19. Study-wide context: Acute and convalescent COVID-19 specimens originated in the United States, Italy and Spain. PBMCs, B-cell-depleted T cells, or T cells provided the cDNA or gDNA that made up the material.

Study processing details: Scientists estimated how many nucleated cells there were by amplifying reference gene primers. Clones were read by immunoSEQ multiplex PCR, and TCRdb kept only the in-frame ones, dropping some. That table is the source of V, J and clone size, and D and trimming were worked out from the DNA. The sample contains about 110,000 clones, more than 75% of which appear only once. The sample comprised peripheral blood. This TCR was sampled from a woman aged 40 to 50 with acute or convalescent COVID-19.

The CDR3 nucleotides read TGTGCCAGCAGCCAGTCAAGCGGGGGCCTACCGACCGGGGAGCTGTTTTTT. Its translation: CASSQSSGGLPTGELFF. This chain joins TRBV7-8 and TRBJ2-2, with 8 bases that match TRBD2. V shed 5 bases and J 5 bases; nucleotides not matched to a gene: 13. The germline CDR1 and CDR2 sequences are SGHVS and FQNEAQ. The CDR3 is 17 amino acids.